What follows are 7 T cell receptor beta chains derived from one specimen sequenced in a study of T cells in localized non-small cell lung cancer. Measured with immunoSEQ multiplex PCR; TCRdb has only the in-frame clones, and not every one. The table shows just over 20,000 clones, with about 85% occurring only once. This sample comprised PBMCs, obtained before any cancer treatment. The source of these receptors is a woman aged 35 to 70 with stage II squamous cell lung carcinoma.

The V call is TRBV19, the J call TRBJ1-2, with 10 positions matching TRBD1. CDR1 is LNHDA and CDR2 is SQIVND in the germline V gene (reference sequence). This CDR3 is 15 amino acids long. With V trimmed by 6 bases and J by 4 bases, 8 bases remained unmatched. CDR3 amino acids: CASRTTGGSIYGYTF. The CDR3 DNA reads TGTGCCAGTAGGACGACAGGGGGCTCGATCTATGGCTACACCTTC.

This chain uses TRBV11-3 with TRBJ2-1; D gene unclear. Germline-derived CDR1 and CDR2 are SGHNT and YENEEA. With 0 bases removed from V and 2 bases from J, the gap between germline ends came to 8 bases. The CDR3 has 15 amino acids. The DNA for the CDR3 is TGTGCCAGCAGCTTAGAGCAAAACCCCTACAATGAGCAGTTCTTC. Its protein product is CASSLEQNPYNEQFF.

V is TRBV5-1 and J is TRBJ2-3, with D possibly called TRBD1 or TRBD2 (5 bases each). V lost 3 bases and J lost 2, with 16 bases in between. CDR3 length: 16 amino acids. Germline lookup yields CDR1 SGHRS and CDR2 YFSETQ. CDR3 coding DNA: TGCGCCAGCAGCTGGGGGATAGCTATAACCACAGATACGCAGTATTTT. This sequence encodes CASSWGIAITTDTQYF.

Notes on this clone: The CDR3 carries no conserved terminal phenylalanine or tryptophan, so it likely arises from a read error. This chain joins TRBV6-5 and TRBJ1-2, with TRBD1 matching 9 bases. The J segment lost 7 bases and the V segment lost 6 bases, leaving 9 bases of the junction unmatched. Per the germline V gene, CDR1 is MNHEY and CDR2 is SVGAGI. The CDR3 totals 14 residues. The CDR3 spells CASRWDRDWSGYTL. CDR3 DNA: TGTGCCAGCAGGTGGGACAGGGATTGGTCTGGCTACACCCTC.

V is TRBV2 and J is TRBJ1-2; unclear D gene. The CDR3 has 12 residues. The V gene lost 2 bases and the J gene lost 4 bases, with 5 bases spanning the gap. Germline-derived CDR1 and CDR2 are SNHLY and FYNNEI. The CDR3 loop is CASSEQSYGYTF. DNA of the CDR3: TGTGCCAGCAGTGAACAGAGCTATGGCTACACCTTC.

The V and J genes are TRBV9 and TRBJ2-2; D is possibly TRBD2 (6 bases). The V gene's germline CDR1 is SGDLS and CDR2 YYNGEE. With 3 bases removed from V and 8 bases from J, the gap between germline ends came to 14 bases. CDR3 length equals 14 residues. DNA for the CDR3: TGTGCCAGCAGCGCCCACCCGGGAGCAGGGGAGCTGTTTTTT. This gives the protein CASSAHPGAGELFF. The full variable domain, rest sourced from reference TRBV9 and TRBJ2-2, is DSGVTQTPKHLITATGQRVTLRCSPRSGDLSVYWYQQSLDQGLQFLIQYYNGEERAKGNILERFSAQQFPDLHSELNLSSLELGDSALYFCASSAHPGAGELFFGEGSRLTVL.

Note on this clone: A read error may account for a junction end that differs from germline. The chain carries TRBV4-1 and TRBJ1-1; TRBD1 is a possible D gene (5 bases). The CDR3 loop spans 15 amino acids. In germline, CDR1 is MGHRA, CDR2 YSYEKL. CDR3 sequence (DNA): TGTGCCAGCAGCCATGTTGGAGGGAGAGGGGCTGAAGCTTTCTTT. Its translation: CASSHVGGRGAEAFF.